This T cell receptor beta chain was documented in a study of T cells in Graves' hyperthyroidism and ophthalmopathy (dated by TCRdb to the late 2010s). For the study in its entirety: Peripheral blood samples were taken at the time of initial diagnosis, prior to any treatment. TCR V-J signatures able to tell the groups apart were searched for in a discovery cohort of 90 to 100 patients, of whom roughly 42 had Graves' ophthalmopathy and 55 to 65 had stable Graves' hyperthyroidism. Prospective prediction of ophthalmopathy was tested in an independent validation cohort consisting of roughly 19 hyperthyroidism patients and around 17 patients who later progressed to ophthalmopathy. For training and testing, the 100 or so patients in the discovery cohort were randomly divided in a 7:3 ratio. The study also compared thyroid tissue and blood T-cell repertoires from about six Graves' hyperthyroidism patients. Following sampling, methimazole starting at 30 mg daily was given to hyperthyroidism patients, and high-dose intravenous methylprednisolone was given to ophthalmopathy patients. According to the paper, TCR Vbeta CDR3 sequencing was carried out on some 130 peripheral blood samples, which came from 40 to 45 ophthalmopathy, around 74 hyperthyroidism and 17 progressor patients.

TCR beta CDR3 regions were amplified from RNA transcripts. A first-round RT-PCR of the TCR CDR3 used the HTBI primer set with the Qiagen OneStep RT-PCR kit. A second multiplex PCR round built the libraries, followed by size selection and purification. Paired-end sequencing of the libraries was performed with 100 bp reads on an Illumina HiSeq2000. The study's processing was this. SOAPnuke was used to process the raw data, removing reads that contained adapters or uncalled bases, had a mean Phred below 15, or lacked an exact match to the constant primer or identifier. COPE v1.2.5 was used to merge high-quality paired reads, and clonotypes were defined as unique nucleotide sequences. MiTCR v1.1 was used to align the clonotypes against IMGT TRBV, TRBD and TRBJ reference segments. The analysis was restricted to V-J combinations with a frequency above 0.0001, which together covered 99% to 99.2% of the repertoires. A TCS score was defined as the ratio between F50 (clonal expansion) and ExV (chaos), using BLOSUM62-based TCRdist between CDR3 peptides within each V-J. Welch's t-statistics and random forest reduced approximately 520 V-J features to around 14, which were used in a naive Bayes classifier (R e1071). Clones were called with MiXCR by TCRdb after fastp trimmed the public reads at Q25, and only in-frame beta chains were retained. CDR3 protein duplicates are merged, each entry listing the most common genes and DNA. TCRdb, not the original authors, processed these V and J calls. Counted in this sample were about 300,000 distinct CDR3 sequences; about an eighth of them appeared once. The ten largest clonotypes hold roughly 7.9% of the sample.

This clonotype was counted between two and nine times. Its antigen has not been determined. Nothing much larger sits one base from this clone, and base qualities are not available. V is clipped by 0 bases and J by 3 bases, and the sequence between their germline boundaries is 15 bases long. The CDR3 sequence holds 16 residues, the cysteine and phenylalanine included. Just CDR3 DNA is preserved here, 48 bases in frame from base 1. CDR1 and CDR2 (DFQATT, SNEGSKA) derive from the germline V gene (reference sequence). The study at large found these results: A 13 V-J signature model separated ophthalmopathy from stable hyperthyroidism, with approximately 87% sensitivity and 81.08% specificity in cross-validation and 80%/75% in testing. Most expanded thyroid clonotypes (frequency above 0.001) were also detected in blood, a finding suggesting that blood repertoires may reflect thyroid immune responses. Sample size was not statistically predetermined, and investigators were not blinded to group allocation. In validation, the model predicted progression to ophthalmopathy a median of 6.5 months before onset, with about 71% sensitivity and 72.22% specificity.

Stable Graves' hyperthyroidism was defined as the absence of progression to ophthalmopathy over 18 months of follow-up. Hyperthyroidism patients were newly diagnosed, had a disease duration of under 2 months, and were aged 18 to 65 years. Exclusion was applied to patients with uncontrolled infections, other autoimmune diseases, pregnancy or lactation. Clinical symptoms, serum thyroxine and TRAb, thyroid ultrasound, and orbital computed tomography formed the basis for the diagnoses. PBMCs were isolated from about 9 ml of fresh peripheral blood by Ficoll-Paque density gradient centrifugation. Total RNA was extracted with Trizol reagent, and quality was checked on an Agilent 2100 Bioanalyzer.

The sequence derives from a woman between 40 and 50 years old with Graves' hyperthyroidism. Input material: blood. The sequence joins TRBV20-1 to TRBJ1-5; there is no confident call for the D gene. CDR3 reads: CSAREGRNPYNQPQHF. Here is the DNA: TGCAGTGCTAGAGAGGGCAGGAACCCATACAATCAGCCCCAGCATTTT.